The sample holds many counts of the clone carrying this T cell receptor beta chain. Trimming left V 0 bases short and J 4 bases short, with 17 bases between. This CDR3 region has 17 residues. Germline CDR1 reads LGHNA; CDR2 reads YSLEER. Each CDR3 protein gets one entry after TCRdb re-called the 5' RACE reads with MiXCR. The sample holds 700,000 or so distinct CDR3 sequences, over 8.5% seen once. This specimen comes from a study of identical twins. The same data also contributed to another study, on yellow fever vaccine responses in identical twins.

This TCR came from a woman between 18 and 29 years old in good health. The chain uses TRBV4-3 and TRBJ2-3; D might be TRBD2 (6 bases). Sequenced: PBMCs. CDR3 sequence (DNA): TGCGCCAGCAGCCAAGAATCCAGCGGAGGGAAGGCAGATACGCAGTATTTT. Translation gives CASSQESSGGKADTQYF.